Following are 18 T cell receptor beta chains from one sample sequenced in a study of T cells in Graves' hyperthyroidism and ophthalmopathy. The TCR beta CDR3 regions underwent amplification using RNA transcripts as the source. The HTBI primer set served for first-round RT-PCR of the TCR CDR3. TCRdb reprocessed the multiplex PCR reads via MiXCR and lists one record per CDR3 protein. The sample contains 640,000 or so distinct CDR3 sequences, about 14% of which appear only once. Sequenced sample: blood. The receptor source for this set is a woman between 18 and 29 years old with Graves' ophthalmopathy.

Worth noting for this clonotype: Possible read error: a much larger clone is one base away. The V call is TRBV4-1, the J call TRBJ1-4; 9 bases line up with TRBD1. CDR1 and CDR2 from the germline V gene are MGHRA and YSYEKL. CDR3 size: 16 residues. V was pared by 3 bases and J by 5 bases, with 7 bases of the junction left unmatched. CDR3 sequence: CASSHVTGTGNEKLFF. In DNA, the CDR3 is TGCGCCAGCAGCCACGTAACCGGGACAGGGAATGAAAAACTGTTTTTT.

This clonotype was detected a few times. CDR3 DNA: TGTGCCAGCTCACCGGGACAGGGAGGAAATAATTCACCCCTCCACTTT. Amino acids: CASSPGQGGNNSPLHF. V and J are TRBV18 and TRBJ1-6; 9 positions match TRBD1. The CDR3 consists of 16 residues. V trimming: 3 bases; J trimming: 5 bases; junction bases outside the gene matches: 5. Germline CDR1 is KGHSH and CDR2 is LQKENI. The full variable domain, completed using reference TRBV18 and TRBJ1-6, is NAGVMQNPRHLVRRRGQEARLRCSPMKGHSHVYWYRQLPEEGLKFMVYLQKENIIDESGMPKERFSAEFPKEGPSILRIQQVVRGDSAAYFCASSPGQGGNNSPLHFGNGTRLTVT.

The CDR3 DNA sequence: TGTGCCAGCAGCTCCCGGGACAGCGTCAATCAGCCCCAGCATTTT. Its protein is CASSSRDSVNQPQHF. J is TRBJ1-5 and V is TRBV9; TRBD1 aligns across 7 bases. V lost 4 bases, J lost 3 bases, and 7 bases stayed unmatched. The length of the CDR3 is 15 residues. CDR1 is SGDLS, CDR2 YYNGEE, per germline.

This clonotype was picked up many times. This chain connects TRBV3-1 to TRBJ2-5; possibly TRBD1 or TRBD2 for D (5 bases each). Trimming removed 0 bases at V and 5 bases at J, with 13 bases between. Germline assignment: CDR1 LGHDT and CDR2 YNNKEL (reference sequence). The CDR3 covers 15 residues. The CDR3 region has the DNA TGTGCCAGCAGCCAAGATCAACGGTGGGGGGAGACCCAGTACTTC. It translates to CASSQDQRWGETQYF.

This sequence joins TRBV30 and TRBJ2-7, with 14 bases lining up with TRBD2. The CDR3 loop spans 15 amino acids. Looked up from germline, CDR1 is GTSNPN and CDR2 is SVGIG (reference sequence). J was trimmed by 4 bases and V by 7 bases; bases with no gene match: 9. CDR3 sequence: CASEGTSGSQYEQYF. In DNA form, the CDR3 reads TGTGCCTCAGAGGGGACTAGCGGGAGTCAGTACGAGCAGTACTTC.

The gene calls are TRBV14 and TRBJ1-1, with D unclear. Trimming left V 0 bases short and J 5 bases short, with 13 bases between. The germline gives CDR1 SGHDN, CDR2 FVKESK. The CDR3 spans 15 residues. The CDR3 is CASSQDRRVRTEAFF. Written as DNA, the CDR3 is TGTGCCAGCAGCCAAGACCGTCGGGTCAGGACTGAAGCTTTCTTT.

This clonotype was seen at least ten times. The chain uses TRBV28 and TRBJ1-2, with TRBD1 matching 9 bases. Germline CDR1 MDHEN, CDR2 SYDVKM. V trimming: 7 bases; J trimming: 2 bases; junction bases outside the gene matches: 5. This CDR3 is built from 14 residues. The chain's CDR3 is CASKDRGVNYGYTF. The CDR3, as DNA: TGTGCCAGCAAGGACAGGGGTGTAAACTATGGCTACACCTTC.

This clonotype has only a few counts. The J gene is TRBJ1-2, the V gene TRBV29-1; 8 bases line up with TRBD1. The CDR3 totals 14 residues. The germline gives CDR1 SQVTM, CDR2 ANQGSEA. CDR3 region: CTAVLQGENYGYTF. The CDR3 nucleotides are TGCACCGCTGTACTACAGGGGGAAAACTATGGCTACACCTTC.

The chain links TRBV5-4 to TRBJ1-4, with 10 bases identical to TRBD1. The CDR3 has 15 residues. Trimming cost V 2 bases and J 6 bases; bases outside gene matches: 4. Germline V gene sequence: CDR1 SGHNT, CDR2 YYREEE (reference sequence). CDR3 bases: TGTGCCAGCAGCTTCCTCGGGACAGGGGATGAAAAACTGTTTTTT. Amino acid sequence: CASSFLGTGDEKLFF.

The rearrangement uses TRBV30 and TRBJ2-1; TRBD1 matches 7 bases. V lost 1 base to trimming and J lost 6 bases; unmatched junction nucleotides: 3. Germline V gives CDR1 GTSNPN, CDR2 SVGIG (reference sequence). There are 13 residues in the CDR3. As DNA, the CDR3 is TGTGCCTGGAGTGAGACAGGGAGCAATGAGCAGTTCTTC. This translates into CAWSETGSNEQFF.

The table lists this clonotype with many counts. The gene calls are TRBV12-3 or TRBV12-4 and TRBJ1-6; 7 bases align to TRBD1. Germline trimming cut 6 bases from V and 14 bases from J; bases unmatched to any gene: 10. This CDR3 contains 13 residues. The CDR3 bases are TGTGCCAGCAGCCAGGGACAGCCCCCGACCCTCCACTTT. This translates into CASSQGQPPTLHF.

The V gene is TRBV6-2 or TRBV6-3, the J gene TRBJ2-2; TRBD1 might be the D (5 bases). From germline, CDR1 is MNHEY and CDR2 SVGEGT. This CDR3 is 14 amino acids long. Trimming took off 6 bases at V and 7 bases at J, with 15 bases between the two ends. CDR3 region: CASSHPDQGGELFF. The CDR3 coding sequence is TGTGCCAGCAGCCATCCGGACCAGGGCGGGGAGCTGTTTTTT.

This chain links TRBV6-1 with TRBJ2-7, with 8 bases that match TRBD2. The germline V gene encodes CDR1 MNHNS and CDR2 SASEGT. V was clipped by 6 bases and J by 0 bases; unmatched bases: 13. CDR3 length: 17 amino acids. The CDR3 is CASRWERETLSSYEQYF. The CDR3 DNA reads TGTGCCAGCAGATGGGAGCGGGAGACCCTAAGCTCCTACGAGCAGTACTTC.

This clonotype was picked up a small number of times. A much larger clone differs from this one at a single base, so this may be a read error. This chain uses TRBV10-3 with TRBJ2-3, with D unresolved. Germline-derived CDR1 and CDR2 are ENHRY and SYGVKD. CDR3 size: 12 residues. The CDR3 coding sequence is TGTGCCATCAGTATGAACGCAGATACGCGGTATTTT. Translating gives CAISMNADTRYF.

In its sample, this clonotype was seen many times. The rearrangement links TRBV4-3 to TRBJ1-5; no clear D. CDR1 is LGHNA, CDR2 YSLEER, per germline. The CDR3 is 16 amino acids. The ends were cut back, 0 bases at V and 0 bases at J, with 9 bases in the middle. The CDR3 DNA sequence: TGCGCCAGCAGCCAAGACAGAGACTATAGCAATCAGCCCCAGCATTTT. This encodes CASSQDRDYSNQPQHF.

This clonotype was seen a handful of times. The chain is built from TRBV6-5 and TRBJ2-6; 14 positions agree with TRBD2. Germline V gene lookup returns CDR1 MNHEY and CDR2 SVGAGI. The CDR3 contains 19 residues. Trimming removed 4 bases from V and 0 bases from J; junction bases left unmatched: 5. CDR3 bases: TGTGCCAGCAGTTTCGGACTAGCGGGAGGCCGCTCTGGGGCCAACGTCCTGACTTTC. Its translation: CASSFGLAGGRSGANVLTF.

CDR3 region: CASSTTSEILNEQFF. CDR3 sequence (DNA): TGTGCCAGCAGTACTACTAGCGAGATTTTGAATGAGCAGTTCTTC. V usage is TRBV6-2 or TRBV6-3 and J usage is TRBJ2-1; TRBD2 matches at 7 bases. Germline V gene data show CDR1 as MNHEY and CDR2 as SVGEGT. Losses at the gene ends were 5 bases for V and 7 bases for J; bases not matched to a gene: 11. The length of the CDR3 is 15 residues.

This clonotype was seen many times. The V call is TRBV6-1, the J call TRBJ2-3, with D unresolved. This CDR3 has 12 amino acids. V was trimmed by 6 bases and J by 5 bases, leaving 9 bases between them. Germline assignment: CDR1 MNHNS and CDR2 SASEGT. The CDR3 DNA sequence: TGTGCCAGCAGGCCTACAAGAGATACGCAGTATTTT. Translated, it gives CASRPTRDTQYF.